This paragraph covers one TCR beta chain sequence. These data belong to a study of technical replicates of blood from a handful of donors. This CDR3 comprises 14 residues. The V and J ends lost 3 bases and 2 bases respectively, with 13 bases between them. The germline gives CDR1 SQVTM, CDR2 ANQGSEA. The assay was immunoSEQ multiplex PCR, and TCRdb's table has in-frame clones only and misses some. The sample contains 90,000 to 100,000 clones, around 95% of which appear only once. V gene TRBV29-1 combines with J gene TRBJ1-2; D is perhaps TRBD1 (5 bases). The sequenced sample was T cells isolated from PBMCs. This receptor was identified in a human donor in good health. CDR3 coding DNA: TGCAGCGTTGAGTCCGACCAGGGCAACTATGGCTACACCTTC. It codes for CSVESDQGNYGYTF. Full variable domain (remainder filled in from reference TRBV29-1 and TRBJ1-2): SAVISQKPSRDICQRGTSLTIQCQVDSQVTMMFWYRQQPGQSLTLIATANQGSEATYESGFVIDKFPISRPNLTFSTLTVSNMSPEDSSIYLCSVESDQGNYGYTFGSGTRLTVV.